The TCR beta chain under discussion was sequenced for a study of blood T cell repertoires in COVID-19. About the study: COVID-19 samples collected from the United States, Italy and Spain covered acute and convalescent phases.

Losses at the gene ends were 3 bases for V and 2 bases for J; bases not matched to a gene: 12. The CDR3 loop spans 17 amino acids. Germline V gives CDR1 SGDLS, CDR2 YYNGEE. Participants' reported clinical history set cohort assignment. The study counted Cohort 3 donors as recovered given two negative PCRs, clearance, or symptom resolution. Only in-frame clones appear in the TCRdb table, and some are missing; sequencing was by immunoSEQ multiplex PCR. The sample records about 370,000 clones, 85% to 90% being singletons. The sequenced sample consisted of PBMCs or T cells enriched from blood (not recorded which). The receptor comes from a man aged 18 to 29 who had recovered from COVID-19. J is TRBJ1-2 and V is TRBV9; 8 positions match TRBD1. CDR3 DNA sequence: TGTGCCAGCAGCGCCACGACAGGGGCCATGGAAAACTATGGCTACACCTTC. Translated: CASSATTGAMENYGYTF.